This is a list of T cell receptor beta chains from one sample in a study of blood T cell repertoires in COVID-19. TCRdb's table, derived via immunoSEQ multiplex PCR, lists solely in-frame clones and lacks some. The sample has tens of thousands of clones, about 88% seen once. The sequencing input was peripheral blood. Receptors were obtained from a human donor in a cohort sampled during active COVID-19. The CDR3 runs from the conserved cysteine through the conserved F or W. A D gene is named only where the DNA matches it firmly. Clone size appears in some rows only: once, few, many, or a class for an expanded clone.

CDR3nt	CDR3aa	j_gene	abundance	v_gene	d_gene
TGTGCCAGCAGCATAGGGACAGGGGGCGATTACGAGCAGTACTTC	CASSIGTGGDYEQYF	TRBJ2-7	.	TRBV5-4	TRBD1
TGTGCCAGCAGCTTTTTTAGCGGATCGGATACGCAGTATTTT	CASSFFSGSDTQYF	TRBJ2-3	.	TRBV7-8	.
TGTGCCAGCTCACCGGGAGTCAGGGGGCATACCTATGGCTACACCTTC	CASSPGVRGHTYGYTF	TRBJ1-2	.	TRBV18	TRBD1
TGTGCCAGCAGCTCGGACAGGGTATATCAGCCCCAGCATTTT	CASSSDRVYQPQHF	TRBJ1-5	few	TRBV6-4	TRBD1
TGTGCCAGCAGGGCCGACAGGGGCAGCTATGGCTACACCTTC	CASRADRGSYGYTF	TRBJ1-2	.	TRBV6-5	TRBD1
TGTGCCAGCAGTGGTCCGGACTCCAATCGAGGTCAGCCCCAGCATTTT	CASSGPDSNRGQPQHF	TRBJ1-5	few	TRBV6-1	.
TGCGCCAGCAGTGCGGGGTACAGGGGATGGACTGAAGCTTTCTTT	CASSAGYRGWTEAFF	TRBJ1-1	.	TRBV10-2	TRBD1
TGTGCCAGTGGGGGACAAAATTCACCCCTCCACTTT	CASGGQNSPLHF	TRBJ1-6	few	TRBV19	.
TGTGCCAGCAGCTTTTTCAGGCTAGCCGACTTCGGGACCCAGTACTTC	CASSFFRLADFGTQYF	TRBJ2-5	.	TRBV5-6	.
TGTGCCAGCAGGGACGCCGGGATTCACTATGGCTACACCTTC	CASRDAGIHYGYTF	TRBJ1-2	.	TRBV3-1/TRBV3-2	.
TGTGCCAGCAGCTTAGCGACAGGCCCTAACTATGGCTACACCTTC	CASSLATGPNYGYTF	TRBJ1-2	.	TRBV7-6	.
TGTGCCAGCAGTTCACAGACCTACTCCGGGGAGCTGTTTTTT	CASSSQTYSGELFF	TRBJ2-2	.	TRBV2	.
TGTGCCAGCAGCCCAACCTACCCGGAGGGAACTAATGAAAAACTGTTTTTT	CASSPTYPEGTNEKLFF	TRBJ1-4	.	TRBV7-8	.
TGCGCCAGCAGCCCTCGCGGTAGCGGGGAAGAGACCCAGTACTTC	CASSPRGSGEETQYF	TRBJ2-5	.	TRBV23-1	TRBD2
TGTGCCAGCAGCATCGTAGGGGGACAGGGTTCCTACGAGCAGTACTTC	CASSIVGGQGSYEQYF	TRBJ2-7	.	TRBV5-4	TRBD1
TGTGCCAGCAGCCCTACGACAGGGGCGTCCTACGAGCAGTACTTC	CASSPTTGASYEQYF	TRBJ2-7	few	TRBV7-9	TRBD1
TGCGCCAGCAGCCCAGACAGCCCCAATCAGCCCCAGCATTTT	CASSPDSPNQPQHF	TRBJ1-5	.	TRBV5-1	.
TGCGCCAGCAGCCAAGCGCAGGAAACCGGGGAGCTGTTTTTT	CASSQAQETGELFF	TRBJ2-2	.	TRBV4-1	.
TGTGCCAGCAGCTTAGGGTCTAGCGGAATTGTCAAAAACATTCAGTACTTC	CASSLGSSGIVKNIQYF	TRBJ2-4	.	TRBV11-2	TRBD2
TGCGCCAGCAGCCAAGGAGTAAGGGGAACAGGCGAGCAGTACTTC	CASSQGVRGTGEQYF	TRBJ2-7	.	TRBV4-1	.
TGCAGCGGGGGACAGGGGATGAATCAGCCCCAGCATTTT	CSGGQGMNQPQHF	TRBJ1-5	.	TRBV29-1	TRBD1
TGTGCCAGCTCACCACTCTCCGATGAAAAACTGTTTTTT	CASSPLSDEKLFF	TRBJ1-4	once	TRBV18	.
TGTGCCAGCAGCGTAGGGGGCGCGAGTTCACCCCTCCACTTT	CASSVGGASSPLHF	TRBJ1-6	few	TRBV9	.
TGTGCCAGCAGTTACTCGAGGACAGGGGGCTTCTATGGCTACACCTTC	CASSYSRTGGFYGYTF	TRBJ1-2	.	TRBV6-5	TRBD1
TGTGCTAGTGGTTTGGCAACCTCCGGGACAGGCGGTGGTTACACCTTC	CASGLATSGTGGGYTF	TRBJ1-2	once	TRBV12-5	TRBD1
TGTGCCAGTTCCGATGGGGGGGTTTATCAGCCCCAGCATTTT	CASSDGGVYQPQHF	TRBJ1-5	once	TRBV19	.
TGTGCCAGCCACTTTGGCGGGGGCATCTACGAGCAGTACTTC	CASHFGGGIYEQYF	TRBJ2-7	once	TRBV6-5	.
TGTGCCAGCAGGGGGACAGGGTCGGAGACCCAGTACTTC	CASRGTGSETQYF	TRBJ2-5	once	TRBV7-2	TRBD1